Below, 16 T cell receptor beta chains from the same sample are listed, as sequenced in a study of technical replicates of blood from a handful of donors. Repertoires were generated with immunoSEQ multiplex PCR, while TCRdb's copy carries only in-frame clones and drops some. The table includes 70,000 to 95,000 clones, approximately 95% detected once. The material sequenced was T cells isolated from PBMCs. The receptors here all came from a human donor in good health.

This chain connects TRBV28 to TRBJ1-5; D is uncertain. The CDR3 length is 13 residues. Trimming took off 8 bases at V and 0 bases at J, with 8 bases between the two ends. Germline CDR1 MDHEN, CDR2 SYDVKM. The CDR3 DNA reads as TGTGCCAGCGGCAGTTATAGCAATCAGCCCCAGCATTTT. Encoded protein: CASGSYSNQPQHF.

V and J are TRBV2 and TRBJ2-7; D not resolved. Germline CDR1 and CDR2: SNHLY and FYNNEI. The V and J ends lost 3 bases and 4 bases respectively, with 16 bases between them. The length of the CDR3 is 15 residues. The CDR3 loop reads CASSEGASELYEQYF. CDR3 bases: TGTGCCAGCAGTGAGGGCGCTTCCGAACTTTACGAGCAGTACTTC. Drawing the rest from reference TRBV2 and TRBJ2-7, the complete variable domain is EPEVTQTPSHQVTQMGQEVILRCVPISNHLYFYWYRQILGQKVEFLVSFYNNEISEKSEIFDDQFSVERPDGSNFTLKIRSTKLEDSAMYFCASSEGASELYEQYFGPGTRLTVT.

The chain uses TRBV19 and TRBJ2-7, with D possibly TRBD1 on 6 matching bases. Germline values: CDR1 LNHDA, CDR2 SQIVND (reference sequence). The CDR3 runs 16 residues. V gave up 5 bases and J gave up 0 bases, with 17 bases separating them. The CDR3, as DNA: TGTGCCAGTAGTGGTAGTAGACAGGCGAGCTCCTACGAGCAGTACTTC. It yields the protein CASSGSRQASSYEQYF.

This clone was seen once. This sequence joins TRBV5-6 and TRBJ2-5; 7 nucleotides agree with TRBD1. The germline V gene encodes CDR1 SGHDT and CDR2 YYEEEE. This CDR3 spans 15 amino acids. Trimming took 4 bases from V and 1 from J; bases not matched to a gene: 7. This CDR3 is CASSHGTAFQETQYF. CDR3 nucleotides: TGTGCCAGCAGCCACGGGACAGCCTTCCAAGAGACCCAGTACTTC.

The CDR3 DNA sequence: TGCGCCAGCAGTGGGGACTCAAGAACAGATACGCAGTATTTT. Translation: CASSGDSRTDTQYF. The J gene is TRBJ2-3, the V gene TRBV10-1, with D tentatively TRBD2 (6 bases). Per the germline V gene, CDR1 is WNHNN and CDR2 is SYGVQD (reference sequence). V lost 4 bases to trimming and J lost 3 bases, with 11 bases between them. The length of the CDR3 is 14 residues.

This sequence joins TRBV29-1 and TRBJ2-7; a possible D gene is TRBD1 (5 bases). Germline V gene data show CDR1 as SQVTM and CDR2 as ANQGSEA. V lost 4 bases and J 3 bases, leaving 16 bases between the germline ends. The CDR3 sequence is 14 residues long. As DNA, the CDR3 is TGCAGCGTTGCATCCCAGGGTATTCTCTACGAGCAGTACTTC. It specifies CSVASQGILYEQYF.

The V and J genes are TRBV6-5 and TRBJ1-1, with 11 bases lining up with TRBD1. CDR3 length equals 14 residues. Losses at the gene ends were 6 bases for V and 5 bases for J; bases not matched to a gene: 5. Germline V gives CDR1 MNHEY, CDR2 SVGAGI. Written as DNA, the CDR3 is TGTGCCAGCAGGGGGGGACAGGGGGGGACTGAAGCTTTCTTT. Amino acids: CASRGGQGGTEAFF.

The chain recombines TRBV4-1 with TRBJ1-2, with D possibly being TRBD1 (6 bases). The CDR3 spans 19 residues. Trimming removed 1 base from V and 1 base from J, with 22 bases in between. Germline values: CDR1 MGHRA, CDR2 YSYEKL. CDR3 DNA: TGCGCCAGCAGCCAAGGCTCAGGGCAGGGGAACTCTTATAACTATGGCTACACCTTC. Translated, it gives CASSQGSGQGNSYNYGYTF.

V is TRBV5-1 and J is TRBJ1-1, with TRBD1 identical over 7 bases. The V segment lost 4 bases and the J segment 0 bases; nucleotides outside the gene matches: 9. Germline CDR1 is SGHRS and CDR2 is YFSETQ. This CDR3 is 16 amino acids long. Written as DNA, the CDR3 is TGCGCCAGCAGCCCATACAGGGGCGGCATGAACACTGAAGCTTTCTTT. Residues: CASSPYRGGMNTEAFF.

The chain combines TRBV29-1 with TRBJ1-1; D gene ambiguous. Trimming stripped 1 base from V and 5 bases from J, with 8 bases between. Germline values: CDR1 SQVTM, CDR2 ANQGSEA. The length of the CDR3 is 12 residues. The CDR3 DNA reads as TGCAGCGTTGAAGGTAGTTTTACTGAAGCTTTCTTT. It codes for CSVEGSFTEAFF. Variable domain in full (rest from reference TRBV29-1 and TRBJ1-1): SAVISQKPSRDICQRGTSLTIQCQVDSQVTMMFWYRQQPGQSLTLIATANQGSEATYESGFVIDKFPISRPNLTFSTLTVSNMSPEDSSIYLCSVEGSFTEAFFGQGTRLTVV.

The chain recombines TRBV25-1 with TRBJ2-4, with D possibly matching TRBD2 (6 bases). The germline V gene has CDR1 MGHDK and CDR2 SYGVNS. V was shortened by 0 bases and J by 6 bases, with 18 bases between the two germline ends. The CDR3 extends over 17 amino acids. CDR3 in DNA: TGTGCCAGCAGTGAATACGGAGGGACGGGGTCTTTAAACATTCAGTACTTC. Translating it yields CASSEYGGTGSLNIQYF.

This chain links TRBV27 with TRBJ2-2; TRBD2 matches at 10 bases. The germline CDR1 and CDR2 sequences are MNHEY and SMNVEV (reference sequence). V dropped 1 base and J dropped 5; count of bases not matched to a gene: 4. This CDR3 spans 16 amino acids. This chain's CDR3 is CASSLYPAGGTGELFF. The DNA for the CDR3 is TGTGCCAGCAGTTTATATCCAGCGGGAGGGACCGGGGAGCTGTTTTTT.

The chain links TRBV19 to TRBJ2-5, with D perhaps TRBD1 (6 bases). The ends were cut back, 10 bases at V and 3 bases at J, with 18 bases in the middle. Per germline, CDR1 LNHDA and CDR2 SQIVND (reference sequence). The CDR3 runs 14 residues. DNA for the CDR3: TGTGCCACCTCGTTTGGGACACCCAAAGAGACCCAGTACTTC. The encoded protein is CATSFGTPKETQYF.

The chain links TRBV6-1 to TRBJ1-2; no reliable D call. Trimming cost V 0 bases and J 5 bases, with 13 bases left between them. CDR3 length: 15 amino acids. Germline V CDR1 and CDR2: MNHNS, SASEGT. Here the CDR3 DNA reads TGTGCCAGCAGTGAAGCGTCGGGGAATATTTATGGCTACACCTTC. The encoded protein is CASSEASGNIYGYTF.

V usage is TRBV19 and J usage is TRBJ1-1; D ambiguous. V was pared by 3 bases and J by 3 bases, with 5 bases between. This CDR3 is built from 12 residues. Germline V gene lookup returns CDR1 LNHDA and CDR2 SQIVND (reference sequence). The chain's CDR3 is CASSIGYTEAFF. In DNA, the CDR3 is TGTGCCAGTAGTATCGGGTACACTGAAGCTTTCTTT.

This chain uses TRBV10-1 with TRBJ2-3, with D possibly being TRBD1 (6 bases). The CDR3 contains 14 residues. Looked up from germline, CDR1 is WNHNN and CDR2 is SYGVQD (reference sequence). V was shortened by 6 bases and J by 3 bases, with 13 bases between the two germline ends. The CDR3 region has the DNA TGCGCCAGCAGCAAAACCGACAGGACAGATACGCAGTATTTT. Protein product: CASSKTDRTDTQYF.